The 27 T cell receptor beta chains reported below all come from one sample, sequenced in a study of a mutant IDH1 vaccine in newly diagnosed glioma. Assay used: immunoSEQ multiplex PCR; TCRdb lists only in-frame clones, some missing. The sample yields tens of thousands of clones, 80% to 90% seen once. Time point here: baseline, week 1 (first vaccination visit). The treatment: pre-vaccination baseline after standard-of-care therapy. The sample in question was PBMCs, obtained from a glioma patient treated with radiotherapy, temozolomide or both. These receptors came from a woman in her forties or fifties with glioma.

The chain is built from TRBV7-2 and TRBJ1-5, with TRBD1 as a possible D gene (5 bases). Deletions cut 0 bases from V and 3 bases from J, with 9 bases between. The CDR3 is 15 amino acids. Germline assignment: CDR1 SGHTA and CDR2 FQGNSA. CDR3 protein: CASSLAGQINQPQHF. Written as DNA, the CDR3 is TGTGCCAGCAGCTTAGCGGGGCAGATCAATCAGCCCCAGCATTTT.

CDR3 loop: CAWGGYGQFYNEKLFF. Here the CDR3 DNA reads TGTGCCTGGGGGGGTTACGGACAGTTTTATAATGAAAAACTGTTTTTT. The chain links TRBV30 to TRBJ1-4, with D perhaps TRBD1 (6 bases). With 5 bases removed from V and 4 bases from J, the gap between germline ends came to 20 bases. The CDR3 length is 16 residues. Looked up from germline, CDR1 is GTSNPN and CDR2 is SVGIG (reference sequence).

This clone appeared a single time. The chain combines TRBV29-1 with TRBJ1-2, with a tentative D call TRBD1 (6 bases). The germline gives CDR1 SQVTM, CDR2 ANQGSEA. CDR3 length: 11 residues. V dropped 7 bases and J dropped 9 bases, with 15 bases sitting between them. The CDR3 bases are TGCAGCGGCCTGACCACAGGGCGCTACACCTTC. Its translation: CSGLTTGRYTF. Looking up the rest from reference TRBV29-1 and TRBJ1-2 gives the full variable domain: SAVISQKPSRDICQRGTSLTIQCQVDSQVTMMFWYRQQPGQSLTLIATANQGSEATYESGFVIDKFPISRPNLTFSTLTVSNMSPEDSSIYLCSGLTTGRYTFGSGTRLTVV.

The chain joins TRBV6-5 to TRBJ2-3; TRBD2 might be the D (6 bases). The V gene's germline CDR1 is MNHEY and CDR2 SVGAGI. The CDR3 has 13 residues. Trimming took 8 bases from V and 2 from J, leaving 11 bases between them. CDR3 in amino acids: CASGTSHTDTQYF. The CDR3 region has the DNA TGTGCCAGCGGGACTTCACACACAGATACGCAGTATTTT.

The gene calls are TRBV27 and TRBJ2-1; D uncertain. The CDR3 is made up of 13 amino acids. V was shortened by 4 bases and J by 9 bases, with 13 bases between the two germline ends. Germline CDR1 MNHEY, CDR2 SMNVEV (reference sequence). CDR3 nucleotide sequence: TGTGCCAGCAGTTCCCCTAGTCGTGTTGAGCAGTTCTTC. This gives the protein CASSSPSRVEQFF.

The V call is TRBV4-1, the J call TRBJ1-1; maybe TRBD1 (6 bases). The CDR3 has 13 amino acids. Germline-derived CDR1 and CDR2 are MGHRA and YSYEKL. V lost 2 bases to trimming and J lost 7 bases, with 11 bases between them. The CDR3 coding sequence is TGCGCCAGCAGCCAACTTCAGGACAGTGAAGCTTTCTTT. Its translation: CASSQLQDSEAFF.

The V gene is TRBV6-1, the J gene TRBJ1-6; D possibly corresponds to TRBD1 (6 bases). V shed 7 bases and J shed 10 bases, with 11 bases lying between them. The CDR3 runs 12 residues. Germline V gives CDR1 MNHNS, CDR2 SASEGT. The chain's CDR3 is CASKQGRSPLHF. CDR3 sequence (DNA): TGTGCCAGCAAACAGGGTCGCTCACCCCTCCACTTT.

This clone was picked up a small number of times. This chain connects TRBV10-1 to TRBJ2-1; 7 bases line up with TRBD1. CDR3 length: 14 amino acids. Losses at the gene ends were 4 bases for V and 9 bases for J; bases not matched to a gene: 9. CDR1 is WNHNN, CDR2 SYGVQD, per germline (reference sequence). CDR3 coding DNA: TGCGCCAGCAGTGTGGAGGCAGGGGGTTCTGAGCAGTTCTTC. This gives the protein CASSVEAGGSEQFF.

V is TRBV27 and J is TRBJ2-7; no clear D. CDR1 is MNHEY, CDR2 SMNVEV, per germline (reference sequence). V was shortened by 11 bases and J by 2 bases, with 13 bases between the two germline ends. The length of the CDR3 is 12 residues. The CDR3 here is CASSLITYEQYF. DNA of the CDR3: TGTGCCTCCAGTCTAATAACCTACGAGCAGTACTTC.

V gene TRBV4-2 combines with J gene TRBJ2-3; 7 positions agree with TRBD2. In germline, CDR1 is LGHNA, CDR2 YNFKEQ. The CDR3 totals 18 residues. Germline trimming cut 0 bases from V and 4 bases from J; bases unmatched to any gene: 13. CDR3 sequence (DNA): TGTGCCAGCAGCCAAGATCCCCCCACAGCGGGGATATCAGATACGCAGTATTTT. Its translation: CASSQDPPTAGISDTQYF.

This clone was detected a few times. V is TRBV10-2 and J is TRBJ1-5; perhaps TRBD1 as D (6 bases). CDR1 is WSHSY, CDR2 SAAADI, per germline. This CDR3 region has 15 residues. V was shortened by 1 base and J by 2 bases, with 9 bases between the two germline ends. The CDR3 region has the DNA TGCGCCAGCAGTGAGTTGGGGGGCGGCAATCAGCCCCAGCATTTT. Encoded protein: CASSELGGGNQPQHF.

The V and J genes are TRBV27 and TRBJ2-7; TRBD1 matches at 8 bases. From germline, CDR1 is MNHEY and CDR2 SMNVEV (reference sequence). This CDR3 comprises 14 residues. The ends lost 2 bases at V and 3 bases at J; junction bases unmatched: 3. Here the CDR3 DNA reads TGTGCCAGCAGTTTAGGACAGGGTGGCTACGAGCAGTACTTC. It encodes CASSLGQGGYEQYF.

The CDR3 DNA follows: TGTGCCAGTACGACAGGGAGCTATGGCTACACCTTC. It is translated as CASTTGSYGYTF. V and J are TRBV19 and TRBJ1-2; 7 bases are a match to TRBD1. The germline gives CDR1 LNHDA, CDR2 SQIVND (reference sequence). After removal of 7 bases from V and 4 bases from J, the junction contained 3 bases not matched to a gene. CDR3 length: 12 amino acids.

V and J are TRBV6-1 and TRBJ1-4; 7 positions agree with TRBD1. Germline-derived CDR1 and CDR2 are MNHNS and SASEGT. This CDR3 comprises 14 residues. V gave up 6 bases and J gave up 5 bases; unmatched junction bases: 6. CDR3: CASSLGQINEKLFF. CDR3 bases: TGTGCCAGCAGCCTGGGACAGATAAATGAAAAACTGTTTTTT.

The rearrangement links TRBV9 to TRBJ2-2; D is unresolved. Germline V gives CDR1 SGDLS, CDR2 YYNGEE. V shed 3 bases and J shed 0 bases, with 6 bases lying between them. The CDR3 totals 14 residues. The CDR3 bases are TGTGCCAGCAGCGAGGATTCGAACACCGGGGAGCTGTTTTTT. Translation: CASSEDSNTGELFF.

The chain recombines TRBV19 with TRBJ1-3, with D possibly TRBD1 on 6 matching bases. This CDR3 has 13 residues. The germline gives CDR1 LNHDA, CDR2 SQIVND (reference sequence). V shed 9 bases and J shed 0 bases, with 9 bases lying between them. CDR3: CASRQVSGNTIYF. In DNA form, the CDR3 reads TGTGCCAGCAGACAGGTCTCTGGAAACACCATATATTTT. Filled out from reference TRBV19 and TRBJ1-3, the complete variable domain reads DGGITQSPKYLFRKEGQNVTLSCEQNLNHDAMYWYRQDPGQGLRLIYYSQIVNDFQKGDIAEGYSVSREKKESFPLTVTSAQKNPTAFYLCASRQVSGNTIYFGEGSWLTVV.

The CDR3 DNA is TGCGCCAGCAGCTTGGCTACAGCGGGGGCCTACAATGAGCAGTTCTTC. Translation gives CASSLATAGAYNEQFF. This rearrangement joins TRBV5-1 to TRBJ2-1; TRBD2 agrees at 8 bases. CDR3 length: 16 amino acids. V dropped 0 bases and J dropped 2; count of bases not matched to a gene: 4. Germline CDR1 is SGHRS and CDR2 is YFSETQ.

In DNA, the CDR3 is TGTGCCAGCAGCCCCGGGACAGCGAATGGCTACACCTTC. Protein: CASSPGTANGYTF. The rearrangement uses TRBV6-6 and TRBJ1-2; 7 nucleotides match TRBD1. The ends lost 6 bases at V and 6 bases at J; junction bases unmatched: 7. The germline CDR1 and CDR2 sequences are MNHNY and SVGAGI (reference sequence). There are 13 residues in the CDR3.

The chain joins TRBV9 to TRBJ2-5, with unresolved D. The CDR3 length is 13 residues. Germline V gives CDR1 SGDLS, CDR2 YYNGEE. Deletions cut 2 bases from V and 4 bases from J, with 9 bases between. The CDR3 region is CASSVNLGETQYF. Here the CDR3 DNA reads TGTGCCAGCAGCGTGAATTTAGGAGAGACCCAGTACTTC.

The gene calls are TRBV5-1 and TRBJ2-1, with TRBD2 matching 13 bases. This CDR3 spans 16 amino acids. The germline CDR1 and CDR2 sequences are SGHRS and YFSETQ. After removal of 3 bases from V and 5 bases from J, the junction contained 5 bases not matched to a gene. The CDR3 is CASSWTSGGLNNEQFF. The DNA for the CDR3 is TGCGCCAGCAGCTGGACTAGCGGGGGACTAAACAATGAGCAGTTCTTC. The full variable domain, in which reference TRBV5-1 and TRBJ2-1 provide the parts outside the CDR3, is KAGVTQTPRYLIKTRGQQVTLSCSPISGHRSVSWYQQTPGQGLQFLFEYFSETQRNKGNFPGRFSGRQFSNSRSEMNVSTLELGDSALYLCASSWTSGGLNNEQFFGPGTRLTVL.

The chain uses TRBV14 and TRBJ1-1, with D hard to call. Trimming stripped 0 bases from V and 11 bases from J, with 13 bases between. The CDR3 contains 13 residues. CDR1 SGHDN and CDR2 FVKESK come from the germline V gene. The CDR3: CASSQDRTRAAFF. Written as DNA, the CDR3 is TGTGCCAGCAGCCAAGATAGAACGAGGGCTGCTTTCTTT.

The chain joins TRBV4-2 to TRBJ2-2; 8 bases line up with TRBD1. V gave up 4 bases and J gave up 1 base; unmatched junction bases: 5. Looked up from germline, CDR1 is LGHNA and CDR2 is YNFKEQ. The CDR3 has 16 residues. In nucleotides, the CDR3 is TGTGCCAGCAGCCGTATGGACAGGGAGAACACCGGGGAGCTGTTTTTT. It encodes CASSRMDRENTGELFF.

This chain connects TRBV5-4 to TRBJ1-2, with a possible D match to TRBD1 (5 bases). V lost 1 base, J lost 8 bases, and 12 bases lay in between. Per germline, CDR1 SGHNT and CDR2 YYREEE (reference sequence). The CDR3 covers 13 residues. CDR3 in DNA: TGTGCCAGCAGCTTGACCGGGACGACGGGCTACACCTTC. As protein: CASSLTGTTGYTF.

V and J are TRBV5-6 and TRBJ2-6, with D maybe TRBD2 (5 bases). Germline CDR1 SGHDT, CDR2 YYEEEE. V was pared by 0 bases and J by 0 bases, with 7 bases between. The CDR3 is made up of 16 amino acids. The CDR3 DNA reads as TGTGCCAGCAGCTTGGTCGGGGACTCTGGGGCCAACGTCCTGACTTTC. Translating gives CASSLVGDSGANVLTF.

The chain couples TRBV9 to TRBJ1-3, with a weak D call TRBD1 (5 bases). Looked up from germline, CDR1 is SGDLS and CDR2 is YYNGEE. The ends were cut back, 4 bases at V and 7 bases at J, with 15 bases in the middle. This CDR3 comprises 14 residues. The CDR3: CASSLGALENTIYF. In DNA, the CDR3 is TGTGCCAGCAGCCTCGGGGCACTAGAGAACACCATATATTTT.

A word on this clone: The germline gene is not matched at one end of the junction; a read error may be the cause. This chain links TRBV5-1 with TRBJ1-1, with D possibly being TRBD1 (6 bases). This CDR3 has 14 residues. Germline CDR1 SGHRS, CDR2 YFSETQ. The CDR3 here is CVSYEGGAETEAFF. In DNA, the CDR3 is TGCGTCAGCTACGAGGGGGGGGCGGAAACTGAAGCTTTCTTT.

This chain joins TRBV27 and TRBJ2-3; TRBD2 agrees at 16 bases. The trim removed 6 bases at V and 9 bases at J, leaving 6 bases unmatched. CDR1 and CDR2 (germline): MNHEY, SMNVEV (reference sequence). This CDR3 spans 15 amino acids. CDR3 DNA: TGTGCCAGCAGAGGGACTAGCGGGGGGGCCGAGACGCAGTATTTT. This encodes CASRGTSGGAETQYF.